This T cell receptor beta chain was sequenced for a study of CD8 T cells in ankylosing spondylitis. Making use of molecular barcodes, quantitative 5'-RACE generated TCR beta libraries. MiXCR, run by TCRdb on the 5' RACE reads, gives a single entry per CDR3 protein. The sample contains fewer than 750,000 distinct CDR3 sequences, about 20% of which appear only once. V shed 7 bases and J shed 2 bases, with 12 bases lying between them. CDR3 length: 13 amino acids. Germline values: CDR1 LGHDT, CDR2 YNNKEL (reference sequence). This clonotype was seen a handful of times. The antigen is unknown. Whole-study findings and limits: As reported, disease-linked clones showed significant enrichment in matched ankylosing spondylitis synovial fluid. Ankylosing spondylitis blood appeared to be characterized by a TCR beta motif of 7 to 9 highly homologous variants.

Sequenced input: blood, either unsorted or a sorted T cell fraction (not recorded which). This TCR was recovered from a male donor with ankylosing spondylitis. The chain combines TRBV3-1 with TRBJ2-7; perhaps TRBD2 as D (6 bases). CDR3 coding DNA: TGTGCCAGCAACCCCCGGGGGACCTACGAGCAGTACTTC. Protein product: CASNPRGTYEQYF.